The clone carrying this T cell receptor (beta chain) was found a few times. Its target is not known. The CDR3 sequence is 15 residues long. CDR1 DFQATT and CDR2 SNEGSKA come from the germline V gene (reference sequence). The germline V and J ends were trimmed by 3 bases and 2 bases, with 13 bases remaining between them. The data stem from a study of identical twins. The study, taken as a whole, reports: In beta out-of-frame sequences, the excess sharing between twins was weaker. A lower insertion count was a feature of abundant cord blood beta clonotypes, with no such feature in memory repertoires.

TCRdb passed the 5' RACE reads through MiXCR, listing each CDR3 protein once. The sample includes approximately 620,000 distinct CDR3 sequences, approximately 9% of them seen just once. The sample was also reused in another study, on yellow fever vaccine responses in identical twins.

The V and J genes are TRBV20-1 and TRBJ2-2, with no clear D. The sequencing input was PBMCs. The sequence was collected from a woman aged 18-35 years in good health. The CDR3 loop is CSARVSSVNTGELFF. CDR3 DNA: TGCAGTGCTAGGGTATCCAGCGTTAACACCGGGGAGCTGTTTTTT.